Given below is one T cell receptor beta chain in context. Per the original methods: Amplification with reference gene primers provided the estimates of nucleated cell counts. Sequencing used immunoSEQ multiplex PCR; TCRdb keeps in-frame clones, though not all of them. That table furnishes V, J and clone size, whereas the DNA furnished D and trimming. The sample consists of around 200,000 clones, approximately 86% of them appearing once. Germline-derived CDR1 and CDR2 are SGHRS and YFSETQ. Trimming left V 1 base short and J 8 bases short, with 9 bases between. This CDR3 has 13 residues. This entry belongs to a study of blood T cell repertoires in COVID-19. Across the study: T cells, B-cell-depleted T cells, or PBMCs provided the cDNA or gDNA that served as material.

The sequence came from a man aged 65-85 years with acute or convalescent COVID-19. The chain links TRBV5-1 to TRBJ2-2, with D hard to call. Sequenced material: peripheral blood. CDR3 in DNA: TGCGCCAGCAGCTTGTTCGAGGCAGGGGAGCTGTTTTTT. Translating gives CASSLFEAGELFF.